Listed here are 20 T cell receptor beta chains from one sample, sequenced in a study of blood T cells in healthy people across ages. The authors ran a second PCR of about 6 to 11 cycles using a sample-barcoded 5' primer and a J-beta primer mix. TCRdb analysed the 5' RACE reads with MiXCR anew, one entry per CDR3 protein. Altogether roughly 720,000 distinct CDR3 sequences are present, roughly 50% being singletons, with the ten largest covering around 40%. The sequenced sample was blood. These receptor sequences come from an elderly man in good health.

This clonotype was seen more than once but under ten times. The rearrangement joins TRBV7-9 to TRBJ2-7; 8 bases align to TRBD1. CDR1 and CDR2 from the germline V gene are SEHNR and FQNEAQ (reference sequence). The ends lost 5 bases at V and 2 bases at J; junction bases unmatched: 8. This CDR3 comprises 15 residues. The CDR3 sequence: CASSHPRDRTYEQYF. In DNA form, the CDR3 reads TGTGCCAGCAGCCACCCCCGGGACAGGACCTACGAGCAGTACTTC. Full variable domain (rest looked up from reference TRBV7-9 and TRBJ2-7): DTGVSQNPRHKITKRGQNVTFRCDPISEHNRLYWYRQTLGQGPEFLTYFQNEAQLEKSRLLSDRFSAERPKGSFSTLEIQRTEQGDSAMYLCASSHPRDRTYEQYFGPGTRLTVT.

The chain combines TRBV4-1 with TRBJ2-5, with 7 bases lining up with TRBD2. The CDR3 loop spans 16 amino acids. In germline, CDR1 is MGHRA, CDR2 YSYEKL. Trimming removed 1 base from V and 2 bases from J; junction bases left unmatched: 7. The CDR3 region is CASSQGNSGSQETQYF. The CDR3 DNA follows: TGCGCCAGCAGCCAAGGAAATAGCGGGTCTCAAGAGACCCAGTACTTC.

The CDR3 region is CATSDNDRGPFKSTQYF. The CDR3 DNA reads as TGTGCCACCAGTGACAACGACAGGGGGCCCTTCAAGAGCACCCAGTACTTC. The chain recombines TRBV24-1 with TRBJ2-5, with 10 bases identical to TRBD1. The CDR3 is 17 amino acids. CDR1 is KGHDR, CDR2 SFDVKD, per germline. The J segment lost 8 bases and the V segment lost 4 bases, leaving 15 bases of the junction unmatched.

The J gene is TRBJ2-1, the V gene TRBV29-1; 7 bases line up with TRBD2. The CDR3 has 13 amino acids. CDR1 is SQVTM and CDR2 is ANQGSEA in the germline V gene. The V and J ends lost 4 bases and 7 bases, in that order; junction bases with no gene match: 7. The CDR3 bases are TGCAGCGTTGGGCGGGGGAGGGCGAATGAGCAGTTCTTC. Amino acids: CSVGRGRANEQFF.

This clonotype came up a few times. This chain uses TRBV24-1 with TRBJ2-3, with D possibly matching TRBD2 (6 bases). The V end was cut by 3 bases, the J end by 14 bases, with 32 bases between. The CDR3 is 18 amino acids. CDR1 and CDR2 (germline): KGHDR, SFDVKD. CDR3 sequence: CATSDLTSSGPKVGYAYF. The CDR3 DNA reads as TGTGCCACCAGTGATCTTACCTCCAGCGGGCCTAAAGTGGGATACGCGTATTTT.

This chain links TRBV10-2 with TRBJ2-7; 9 bases match TRBD2. Germline CDR1 and CDR2: WSHSY and SAAADI. J gave up 2 bases and V 0 bases, and 5 bases lay outside the gene matches. The CDR3 runs 16 residues. The CDR3 region has the DNA TGCGCCAGCAGTGAGTCCGAGCGGGAGGCCCCCTACGAGCAGTACTTC. It encodes CASSESEREAPYEQYF.

To note about this clonotype: An end of the junction does not agree with germline; a read error may underlie this. The chain combines TRBV20-1 with TRBJ1-4; maybe TRBD1 (5 bases). Germline V gene lookup returns CDR1 DFQATT and CDR2 SNEGSKA (reference sequence). The CDR3 loop spans 14 amino acids. CDR3 in amino acids: CSARDLGDNEELFF. CDR3 in DNA: TGCAGTGCTAGAGATCTAGGGGATAATGAAGAACTGTTTTTT.

The chain combines TRBV7-2 with TRBJ2-5, with D perhaps being TRBD1 or TRBD2 (7 bases each). The CDR3 contains 15 residues. CDR1 and CDR2 (germline): SGHTA, FQGNSA. V dropped 7 bases and J dropped 1 base, with 16 bases sitting between them. CDR3 region: CASTHWEGAQETQYF. The CDR3 DNA reads as TGTGCCAGCACCCATTGGGAGGGGGCCCAAGAGACCCAGTACTTC.

CDR3 nucleotide sequence: TGCGCCAGCAGCCAAGTGGAGGGGTCTGAAGCTTTCTTT. Protein: CASSQVEGSEAFF. This sequence joins TRBV4-1 and TRBJ1-1; D might be TRBD1 (5 bases). The CDR3 is made up of 13 amino acids. Trimming cost V 1 base and J 6 bases, with 9 bases left between them. Looked up from germline, CDR1 is MGHRA and CDR2 is YSYEKL.

Comment on this clonotype: The germline gene is not matched at one end of the junction; a read error may be the cause. The chain has TRBV29-1 and TRBJ2-1, with no clear D. The CDR3 loop spans 11 amino acids. Germline values: CDR1 SQVTM, CDR2 ANQGSEA. The DNA for the CDR3 is TGCAGCATTGAAAAACACAATGAGCAGTTCTTC. Translation: CSIEKHNEQFF.

This rearrangement joins TRBV6-6 to TRBJ2-7; D is ambiguous. The CDR3 totals 14 residues. The V gene lost 2 bases and the J gene lost 1 base, with 9 bases spanning the gap. Germline-derived CDR1 and CDR2 are MNHNY and SVGAGI (reference sequence). The CDR3 loop is CASSYMKGSYEQYF. The CDR3 DNA reads as TGTGCCAGCAGTTACATGAAAGGGTCCTACGAGCAGTACTTC.

The chain recombines TRBV27 with TRBJ2-7; tentative D call: TRBD1 (7 bases). Trimming removed 4 bases at V and 8 bases at J, with 24 bases between. This CDR3 contains 16 residues. Germline-derived CDR1 and CDR2 are MNHEY and SMNVEV (reference sequence). The CDR3 coding sequence is TGTGCCAGCAGTTCTGGAGGGGGCAATGGGGGTCCTAAGCAGTACTTC. This sequence encodes CASSSGGGNGGPKQYF.

This clonotype was found a few times. The chain carries TRBV7-9 and TRBJ1-6; D is ambiguous. The CDR3 spans 12 residues. The germline V gene has CDR1 SEHNR and CDR2 FQNEAQ (reference sequence). Between the trimmed V and J ends, which lost 5 bases and 7 bases, there was a span of 6 bases. The CDR3 here is CASSPENSPLHF. DNA of the CDR3: TGTGCCAGCAGCCCGGAAAATTCACCCCTCCACTTT.

The V gene is TRBV25-1, the J gene TRBJ2-5; D gene ambiguous. Germline values: CDR1 MGHDK, CDR2 SYGVNS. The CDR3 runs to 12 residues. Between the trimmed V and J ends, which lost 3 bases and 3 bases, there was a span of 5 bases. CDR3 sequence (DNA): TGTGCCAGCAGTGATTTTAAAGAGACCCAGTACTTC. Its translation: CASSDFKETQYF. The whole variable domain, filled in from reference TRBV25-1 and TRBJ2-5, reads EADIYQTPRYLVIGTGKKITLECSQTMGHDKMYWYQQDPGMELHLIHYSYGVNSTEKGDLSSESTVSRIRTEHFPLTLESARPSHTSQYLCASSDFKETQYFGPGTRLLVL.

The chain links TRBV14 to TRBJ2-4; 9 nucleotides match TRBD1. V trimming: 3 bases; J trimming: 2 bases; junction bases outside the gene matches: 8. Per the germline V gene, CDR1 is SGHDN and CDR2 is FVKESK. The CDR3 has 17 amino acids. The CDR3 DNA reads TGTGCCAGCAGCCAGTCCCGGGACAGGGAGCCCAAAAACATTCAGTACTTC. Protein: CASSQSRDREPKNIQYF.

The chain employs TRBV5-1 and TRBJ1-4; D is uncertain. The V end lost 0 bases, the J end lost 8 bases, and 8 bases lay between the germline ends. CDR3 length: 13 amino acids. Germline V gives CDR1 SGHRS, CDR2 YFSETQ. The CDR3 region is CASSLELAEKLFF. The CDR3, as DNA: TGCGCCAGCAGCTTGGAATTAGCCGAAAAACTGTTTTTT.

This clonotype was seen a few times. This chain links TRBV5-1 with TRBJ2-3; D is perhaps TRBD1 or TRBD2 (5 bases each). CDR3 length: 14 amino acids. With 3 bases removed from V and 2 bases from J, the gap between germline ends came to 10 bases. Germline V gene sequence: CDR1 SGHRS, CDR2 YFSETQ. The CDR3 spells CASSYRDLTDTQYF. In DNA form, the CDR3 reads TGCGCCAGCAGCTACCGGGACCTCACAGATACGCAGTATTTT.

This clonotype has more than one count but fewer than ten. The rearrangement links TRBV3-1 to TRBJ2-7; D is possibly TRBD2 (7 bases). Germline V gene sequence: CDR1 LGHDT, CDR2 YNNKEL (reference sequence). The V gene lost 4 bases and the J gene lost 0 bases, with 13 bases spanning the gap. The CDR3 contains 15 residues. The CDR3 sequence is CASSPGGTSSYEQYF. The CDR3 nucleotides are TGTGCCAGCAGCCCGGGGGGCACAAGCTCCTACGAGCAGTACTTC.

The chain combines TRBV28 with TRBJ2-3; tentatively, D is TRBD1 or TRBD2 (5 bases each). The CDR3 extends over 14 amino acids. Germline CDR1 reads MDHEN; CDR2 reads SYDVKM. The V end was cut by 5 bases, the J end by 14 bases, with 23 bases between. CDR3 in DNA: TGTGCCAGCAGTATACCGCAGGGACCGAGATACGCGTATTTT. This codes for CASSIPQGPRYAYF.

This chain links TRBV28 with TRBJ1-4; TRBD1 aligns across 10 bases. V lost 4 bases to trimming and J lost 12 bases; unmatched junction nucleotides: 5. The CDR3 has 13 amino acids. CDR1 and CDR2 from the germline V gene are MDHEN and SYDVKM. The CDR3 DNA sequence: TGTGCCAGCAGTTCCCCCGGGACAGGGGAACTGTTTTTT. Encoded protein: CASSSPGTGELFF. The full variable domain, rest sourced from reference TRBV28 and TRBJ1-4, is DVKVTQSSRYLVKRTGEKVFLECVQDMDHENMFWYRQDPGLGLRLIYFSYDVKMKEKGDIPEGYSVSREKKERFSLILESASTNQTSMYLCASSSPGTGELFFGSGTQLSVL.